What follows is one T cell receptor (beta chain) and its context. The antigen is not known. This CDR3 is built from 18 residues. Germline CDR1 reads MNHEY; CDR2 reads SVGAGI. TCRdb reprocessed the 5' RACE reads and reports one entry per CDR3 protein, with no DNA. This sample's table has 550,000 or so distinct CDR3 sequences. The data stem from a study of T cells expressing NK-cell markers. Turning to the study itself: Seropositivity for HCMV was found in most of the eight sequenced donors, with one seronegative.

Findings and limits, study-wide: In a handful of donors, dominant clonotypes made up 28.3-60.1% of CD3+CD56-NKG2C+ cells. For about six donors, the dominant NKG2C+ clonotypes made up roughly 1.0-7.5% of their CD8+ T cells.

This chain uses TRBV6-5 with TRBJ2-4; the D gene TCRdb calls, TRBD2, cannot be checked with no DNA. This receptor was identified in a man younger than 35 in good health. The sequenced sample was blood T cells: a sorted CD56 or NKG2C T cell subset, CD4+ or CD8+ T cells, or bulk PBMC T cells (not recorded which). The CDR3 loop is CASSYAGTSIGAKNIQYF.